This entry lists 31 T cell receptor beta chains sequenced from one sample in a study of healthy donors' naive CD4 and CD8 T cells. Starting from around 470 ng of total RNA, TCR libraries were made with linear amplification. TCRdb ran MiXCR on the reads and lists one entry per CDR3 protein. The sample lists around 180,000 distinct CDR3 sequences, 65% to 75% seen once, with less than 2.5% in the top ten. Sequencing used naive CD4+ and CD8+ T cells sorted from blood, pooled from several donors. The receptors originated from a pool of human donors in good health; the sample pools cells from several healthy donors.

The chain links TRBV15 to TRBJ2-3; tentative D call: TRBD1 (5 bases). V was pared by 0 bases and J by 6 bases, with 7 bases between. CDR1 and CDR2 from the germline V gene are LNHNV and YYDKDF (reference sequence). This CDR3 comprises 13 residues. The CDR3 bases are TGTGCCACCAGCAGAGATGGGGCCGATACGCAGTATTTT. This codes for CATSRDGADTQYF.

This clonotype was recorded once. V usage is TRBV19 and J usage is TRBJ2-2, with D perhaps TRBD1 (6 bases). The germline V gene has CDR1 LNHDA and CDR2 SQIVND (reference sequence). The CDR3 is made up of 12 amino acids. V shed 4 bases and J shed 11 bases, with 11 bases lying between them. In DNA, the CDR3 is TGTGCCAGTAGTAAGGACAGACACGAGCTGTTTTTT. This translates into CASSKDRHELFF.

CDR3 nucleotides: TGCAGCGTTGCCAGGGAGGGCGGCTACACCTTC. Protein product: CSVAREGGYTF. The chain uses TRBV29-1 and TRBJ1-2, with D maybe TRBD1 (5 bases). CDR1 and CDR2 (germline): SQVTM, ANQGSEA. The CDR3 runs 11 residues. Trimming cost V 4 bases and J 8 bases, with 11 bases left between them.

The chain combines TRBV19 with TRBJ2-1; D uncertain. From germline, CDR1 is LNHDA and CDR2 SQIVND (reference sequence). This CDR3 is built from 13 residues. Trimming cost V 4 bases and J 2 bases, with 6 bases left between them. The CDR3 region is CASSTTPYNEQFF. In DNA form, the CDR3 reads TGTGCCAGTAGTACTACCCCCTACAATGAGCAGTTCTTC.

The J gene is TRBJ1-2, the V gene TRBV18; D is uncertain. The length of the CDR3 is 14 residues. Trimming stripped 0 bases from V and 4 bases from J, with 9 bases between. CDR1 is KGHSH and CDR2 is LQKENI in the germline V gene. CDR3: CASSPPTRTYGYTF. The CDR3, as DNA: TGTGCCAGCTCACCACCTACACGGACCTATGGCTACACCTTC.

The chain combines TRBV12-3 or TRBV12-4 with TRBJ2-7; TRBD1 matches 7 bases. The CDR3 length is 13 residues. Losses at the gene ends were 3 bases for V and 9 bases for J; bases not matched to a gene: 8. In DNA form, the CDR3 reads TGTGCCAGCAGTTTGGGAACAGGGGCTGGGCAGTACTTC. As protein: CASSLGTGAGQYF.

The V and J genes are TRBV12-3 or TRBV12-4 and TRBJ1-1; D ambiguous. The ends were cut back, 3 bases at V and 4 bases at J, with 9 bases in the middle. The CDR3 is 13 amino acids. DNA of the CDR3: TGTGCCAGCAGTTTCTTGGGGAGCACTGAAGCTTTCTTT. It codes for CASSFLGSTEAFF.

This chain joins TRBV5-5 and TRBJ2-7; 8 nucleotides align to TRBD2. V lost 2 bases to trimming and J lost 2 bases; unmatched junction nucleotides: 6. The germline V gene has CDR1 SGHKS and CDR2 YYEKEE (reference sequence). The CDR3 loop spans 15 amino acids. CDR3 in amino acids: CASSLTAGGTYEQYF. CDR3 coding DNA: TGTGCCAGCAGCTTAACGGCGGGGGGAACCTACGAGCAGTACTTC.

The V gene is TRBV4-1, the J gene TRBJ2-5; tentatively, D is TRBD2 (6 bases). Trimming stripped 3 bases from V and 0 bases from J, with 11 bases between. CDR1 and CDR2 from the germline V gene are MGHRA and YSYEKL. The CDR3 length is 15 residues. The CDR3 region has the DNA TGCGCCAGCAGCCAGATATTAGCGGACCAAGAGACCCAGTACTTC. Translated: CASSQILADQETQYF.

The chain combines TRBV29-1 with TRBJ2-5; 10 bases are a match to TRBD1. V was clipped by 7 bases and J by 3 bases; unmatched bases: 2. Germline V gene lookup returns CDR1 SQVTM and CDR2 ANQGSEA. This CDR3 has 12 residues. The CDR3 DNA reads TGCAGCGGAGGGACAGGGGAAGAGACCCAGTACTTC. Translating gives CSGGTGEETQYF. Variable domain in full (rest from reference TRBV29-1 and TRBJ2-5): SAVISQKPSRDICQRGTSLTIQCQVDSQVTMMFWYRQQPGQSLTLIATANQGSEATYESGFVIDKFPISRPNLTFSTLTVSNMSPEDSSIYLCSGGTGEETQYFGPGTRLLVL.

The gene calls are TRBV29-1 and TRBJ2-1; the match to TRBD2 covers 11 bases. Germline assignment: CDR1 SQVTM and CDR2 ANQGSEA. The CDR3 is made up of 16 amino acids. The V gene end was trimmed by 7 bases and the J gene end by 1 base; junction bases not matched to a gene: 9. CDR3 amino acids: CSGRPGLAASYNEQFF. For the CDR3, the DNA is TGCAGCGGACGGCCGGGACTAGCGGCTTCCTACAATGAGCAGTTCTTC.

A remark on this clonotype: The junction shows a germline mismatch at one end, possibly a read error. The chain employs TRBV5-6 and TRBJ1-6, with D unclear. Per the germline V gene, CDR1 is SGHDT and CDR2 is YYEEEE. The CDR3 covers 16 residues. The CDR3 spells CASSLNTGQNNSPLHF. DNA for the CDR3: TGCGCCAGCAGCTTGAATACTGGGCAGAATAATTCACCCCTCCACTTT.

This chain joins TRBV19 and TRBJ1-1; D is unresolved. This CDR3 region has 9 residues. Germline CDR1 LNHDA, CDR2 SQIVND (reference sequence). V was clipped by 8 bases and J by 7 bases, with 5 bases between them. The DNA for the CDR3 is TGTGCCAGTGGCGGTGAAGCTTTCTTT. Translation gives CASGGEAFF.

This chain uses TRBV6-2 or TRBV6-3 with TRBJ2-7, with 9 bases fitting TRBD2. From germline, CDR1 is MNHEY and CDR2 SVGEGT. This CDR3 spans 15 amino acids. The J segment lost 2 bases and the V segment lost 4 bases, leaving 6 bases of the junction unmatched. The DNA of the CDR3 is TGTGCCAGCAGTTTACTAGCGGGTCGGCCCTACGAGCAGTACTTC. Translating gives CASSLLAGRPYEQYF.

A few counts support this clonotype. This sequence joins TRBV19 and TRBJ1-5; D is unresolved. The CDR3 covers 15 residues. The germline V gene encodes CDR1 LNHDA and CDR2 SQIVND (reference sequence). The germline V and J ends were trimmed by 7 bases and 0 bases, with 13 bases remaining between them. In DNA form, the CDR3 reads TGTGCCAGTAACCCGGACGGCCATAGCAATCAGCCCCAGCATTTT. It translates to CASNPDGHSNQPQHF.

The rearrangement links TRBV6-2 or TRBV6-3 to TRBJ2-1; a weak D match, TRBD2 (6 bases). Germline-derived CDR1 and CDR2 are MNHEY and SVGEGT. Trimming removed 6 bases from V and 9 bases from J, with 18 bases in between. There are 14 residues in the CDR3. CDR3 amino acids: CASSYPGTLSEQFF. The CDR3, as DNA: TGTGCCAGCAGCTATCCCGGGACTCTCAGTGAGCAGTTCTTC.

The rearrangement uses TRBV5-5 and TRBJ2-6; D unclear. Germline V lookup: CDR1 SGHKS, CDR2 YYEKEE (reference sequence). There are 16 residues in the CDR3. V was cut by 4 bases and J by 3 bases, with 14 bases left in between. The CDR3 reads CASSASVANGANVLTF. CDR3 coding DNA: TGTGCCAGCAGCGCCTCCGTGGCGAATGGGGCCAACGTCCTGACTTTC.

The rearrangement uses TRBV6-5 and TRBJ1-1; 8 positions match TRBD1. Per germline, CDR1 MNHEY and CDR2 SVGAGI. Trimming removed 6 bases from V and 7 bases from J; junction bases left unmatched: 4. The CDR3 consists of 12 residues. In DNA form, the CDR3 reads TGTGCCAGCAGCTCTGACAGGGGTGAAGCTTTCTTT. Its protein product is CASSSDRGEAFF.

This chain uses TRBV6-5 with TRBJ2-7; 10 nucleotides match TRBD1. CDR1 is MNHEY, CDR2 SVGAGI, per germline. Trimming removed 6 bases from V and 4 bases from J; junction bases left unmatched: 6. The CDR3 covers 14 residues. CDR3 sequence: CASRGQGGPYEQYF. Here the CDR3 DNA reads TGTGCCAGCAGAGGACAGGGGGGTCCGTACGAGCAGTACTTC.

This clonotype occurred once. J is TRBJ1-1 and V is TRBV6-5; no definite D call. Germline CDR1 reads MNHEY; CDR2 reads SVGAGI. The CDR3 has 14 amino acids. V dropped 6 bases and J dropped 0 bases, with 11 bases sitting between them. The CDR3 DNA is TGTGCCAGCAGAGATAGGTGGTTGAACACTGAAGCTTTCTTT. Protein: CASRDRWLNTEAFF.

The CDR3 loop reads CASRRDRGGSYEQYF. The CDR3 DNA is TGTGCCAGTAGACGGGACCGCGGCGGCTCCTACGAGCAGTACTTC. V is TRBV19 and J is TRBJ2-7; possibly TRBD1 or TRBD2 for D (5 bases each). The germline V and J ends were trimmed by 6 bases and 0 bases, with 15 bases remaining between them. The length of the CDR3 is 15 residues. Germline CDR1 reads LNHDA; CDR2 reads SQIVND (reference sequence).

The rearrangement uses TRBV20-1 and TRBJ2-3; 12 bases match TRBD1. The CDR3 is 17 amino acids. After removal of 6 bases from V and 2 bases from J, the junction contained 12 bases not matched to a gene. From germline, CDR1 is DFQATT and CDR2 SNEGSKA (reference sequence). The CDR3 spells CSATGTGGPSHTDTQYF. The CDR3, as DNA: TGCAGTGCCACCGGGACAGGGGGCCCGTCGCACACAGATACGCAGTATTTT.

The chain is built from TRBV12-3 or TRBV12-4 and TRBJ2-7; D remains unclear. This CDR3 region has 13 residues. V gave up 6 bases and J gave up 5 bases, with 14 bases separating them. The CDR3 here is CASSGPSSDEQYF. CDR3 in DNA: TGTGCCAGCAGCGGACCGAGTTCCGACGAGCAGTACTTC.

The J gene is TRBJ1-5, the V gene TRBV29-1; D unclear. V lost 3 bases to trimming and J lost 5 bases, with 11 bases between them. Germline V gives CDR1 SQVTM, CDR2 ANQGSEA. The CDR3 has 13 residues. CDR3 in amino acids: CSVEFGTDQPQHF. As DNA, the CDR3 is TGCAGCGTTGAGTTCGGCACAGATCAGCCCCAGCATTTT.

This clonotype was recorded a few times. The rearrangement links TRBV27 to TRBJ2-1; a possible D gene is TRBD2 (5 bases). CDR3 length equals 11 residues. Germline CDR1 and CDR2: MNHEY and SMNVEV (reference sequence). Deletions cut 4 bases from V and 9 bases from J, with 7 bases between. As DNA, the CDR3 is TGTGCCAGCAGTTGGAGCGGTGAGCAGTTCTTC. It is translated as CASSWSGEQFF.

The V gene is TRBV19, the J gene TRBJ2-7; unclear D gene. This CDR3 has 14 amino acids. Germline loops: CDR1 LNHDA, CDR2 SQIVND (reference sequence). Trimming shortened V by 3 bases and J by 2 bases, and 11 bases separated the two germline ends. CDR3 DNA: TGTGCCAGTAGTATTCAGAGTGCGACCTACGAGCAGTACTTC. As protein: CASSIQSATYEQYF.

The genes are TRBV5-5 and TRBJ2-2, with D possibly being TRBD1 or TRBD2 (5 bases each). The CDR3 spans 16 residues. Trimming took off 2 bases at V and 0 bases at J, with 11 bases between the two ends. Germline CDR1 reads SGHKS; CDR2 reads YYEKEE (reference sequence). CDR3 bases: TGTGCCAGCAGCTTCGGGGCTCGGGCGAACACCGGGGAGCTGTTTTTT. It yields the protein CASSFGARANTGELFF.

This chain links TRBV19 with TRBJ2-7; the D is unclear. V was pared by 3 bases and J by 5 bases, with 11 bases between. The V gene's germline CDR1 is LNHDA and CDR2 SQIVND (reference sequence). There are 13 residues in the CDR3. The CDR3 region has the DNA TGTGCCAGTAGTATTACCGGGTCCGACGAGCAGTACTTC. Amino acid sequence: CASSITGSDEQYF.

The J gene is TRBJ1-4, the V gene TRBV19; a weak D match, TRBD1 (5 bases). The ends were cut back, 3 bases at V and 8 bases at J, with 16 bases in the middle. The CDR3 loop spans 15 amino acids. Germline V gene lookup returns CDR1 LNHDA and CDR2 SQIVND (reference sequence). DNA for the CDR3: TGTGCCAGTAGTATCGGCGGGGGAGTCTTCGAAAAACTGTTTTTT. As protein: CASSIGGGVFEKLFF.

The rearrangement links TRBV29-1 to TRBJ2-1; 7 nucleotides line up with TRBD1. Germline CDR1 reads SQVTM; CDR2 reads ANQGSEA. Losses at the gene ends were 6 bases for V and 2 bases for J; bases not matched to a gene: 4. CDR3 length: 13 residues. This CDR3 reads CSVRTGPYNEQFF. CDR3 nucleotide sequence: TGCAGCGTCCGGACAGGACCCTACAATGAGCAGTTCTTC.

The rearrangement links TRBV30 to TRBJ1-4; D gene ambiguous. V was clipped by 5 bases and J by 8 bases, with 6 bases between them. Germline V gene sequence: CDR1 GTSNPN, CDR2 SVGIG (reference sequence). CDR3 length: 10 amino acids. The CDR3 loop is CAWGREKLFF. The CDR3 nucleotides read TGTGCCTGGGGCAGGGAAAAACTGTTTTTT.